This T cell receptor (beta chain) emerged from a study of blood T cell repertoires in COVID-19. Study-wide context: The United States, Italy and Spain provided the acute and convalescent COVID-19 samples. The cDNA or gDNA used as material had been derived from T cells, B-cell-depleted T cells, or PBMCs.

Libraries were prepared by immunoSEQ multiplex PCR; TCRdb keeps only in-frame clonotypes and omits some of them. This sample carries about 190,000 clones, roughly nine tenths of them seen once, and the ten largest clones take approximately 1%. CDR1 is SGHTA and CDR2 is FQGNSA in the germline V gene. With V trimmed by 4 bases and J by 8 bases, 3 bases remained unmatched. This CDR3 region has 14 residues. This TCR was sampled from a man younger than 40 with acute or convalescent COVID-19. The sequenced material came from peripheral blood. The chain carries TRBV7-2 and TRBJ1-6; 9 bases align to TRBD1. CDR3 sequence (DNA): TGTGCCAGCAGCTCGGGACAGGGATATTCACCCCTCCACTTT. Translation: CASSSGQGYSPLHF.